The text below deals with one T cell receptor beta chain. Antigen: not known. The sample is drawn from a study of shared clonotypes between healthy human individuals. Deep-level assay runs were performed. Sequencing used immunoSEQ multiplex PCR; TCRdb keeps in-frame clones, though not all of them. The table records about 2.4 million clones, roughly 93% of them present only once. Whole-study results and caveats: Estimated richness was generally greater in naive than memory subsets.

Germline values: CDR1 SGHTS, CDR2 YDEGEE. V dropped 3 bases and J dropped 6; count of bases not matched to a gene: 8. The CDR3 consists of 15 residues. The study drew its donors from healthy HIV-negative adults without recent acute infections or vaccinations. CD4+ cells were split into CD45RA+ naive and CD45RA-negative memory subsets. The clonotype comes from a man younger than 35 in good health. Some clones in this sample may be carry-over from other donors' samples. The chain carries TRBV5-8 and TRBJ2-2; the match to TRBD1 covers 7 bases. Sequencing input: naive CD4+ T cells from PBMCs. Described subset: CD45RA+ positively selected. The DNA of the CDR3 is TGTGCCAGCAGCTCAACAGGGGAAGAGGCCGGGGAGCTGTTTTTT. It is translated as CASSSTGEEAGELFF.